The 11 T cell receptor beta chains presented below share a single source sample, sequenced in a study of long-term antiretroviral therapy in people with HIV. Runs used v3.0 of the immunoSEQ assay and were done at survey level. The table came from immunoSEQ multiplex PCR; TCRdb's copy has only in-frame clones and leaves some out. The repertoire holds 15,000 or so clones, with around 83% as singletons. Specimen: unsorted PBMCs, collected 0.4 years after starting antiretroviral therapy. The origin of the receptors is a man younger than 40 with HIV.

The chain has TRBV5-6 and TRBJ2-4; no clear D. The CDR3 loop spans 19 amino acids. Trimming stripped 0 bases from V and 0 bases from J, with 19 bases between. Germline CDR1 reads SGHDT; CDR2 reads YYEEEE. CDR3 sequence: CASSLAEVVPLLAKNIQYF. The CDR3 coding sequence is TGTGCCAGCAGCTTGGCCGAGGTAGTACCGCTGCTAGCCAAAAACATTCAGTACTTC.

The rearrangement links TRBV5-1 to TRBJ2-2; 9 nucleotides line up with TRBD1. V shed 3 bases, J shed 7 bases, and the junction held 7 bases outside the gene matches. This CDR3 region has 15 residues. The germline V gene encodes CDR1 SGHRS and CDR2 YFSETQ. In DNA, the CDR3 is TGCGCCAGCAGCTGGGGGACAGGGCATGACGGGGAGCTGTTTTTT. Amino acid sequence: CASSWGTGHDGELFF.

J is TRBJ2-4 and V is TRBV9; 7 bases are a match to TRBD1. This CDR3 spans 14 amino acids. Trimming removed 0 bases from V and 9 bases from J; junction bases left unmatched: 6. Germline V gives CDR1 SGDLS, CDR2 YYNGEE. Written as DNA, the CDR3 is TGTGCCAGCAGCGTAGAGGGGGCGGATGGCATTCAGTACTTC. Protein: CASSVEGADGIQYF.

The chain joins TRBV7-9 to TRBJ1-2; TRBD1 agrees at 7 bases. The germline CDR1 and CDR2 sequences are SEHNR and FQNEAQ (reference sequence). This CDR3 comprises 14 residues. J was trimmed by 4 bases and V by 5 bases; bases with no gene match: 7. The CDR3 sequence is CASSQSGTVYGYTF. CDR3 DNA sequence: TGTGCCAGCAGCCAATCCGGGACAGTCTATGGCTACACCTTC.

This rearrangement joins TRBV4-1 to TRBJ2-7; D not certain. Trimming removed 4 bases at V and 0 bases at J, with 10 bases between. The V gene's germline CDR1 is MGHRA and CDR2 YSYEKL. The CDR3 runs 14 residues. The CDR3 sequence is CASSPLGPSYEQYF. Written as DNA, the CDR3 is TGCGCCAGCAGCCCCCTCGGACCCTCCTACGAGCAGTACTTC.

The table lists this clone with a few counts. This chain connects TRBV7-9 to TRBJ2-5; tentative D call: TRBD2 (5 bases). The CDR3 contains 15 residues. Germline loops: CDR1 SEHNR, CDR2 FQNEAQ (reference sequence). V shed 5 bases and J shed 2 bases, with 15 bases lying between them. The CDR3 nucleotides read TGTGCCAGCAGCCTCCCTAACGGGATTCAAGAGACCCAGTACTTC. This encodes CASSLPNGIQETQYF.

This clone turned up a few times. V is TRBV4-3 and J is TRBJ2-2; TRBD2 matches at 10 bases. The CDR3 is 17 amino acids. Trimming took 4 bases from V and 1 from J; bases not matched to a gene: 6. The germline V gene has CDR1 LGHNA and CDR2 YSLEER. The DNA of the CDR3 is TGCGCCAGCAGCCCGAGTAGCGGGAGGTGGAACACCGGGGAGCTGTTTTTT. This encodes CASSPSSGRWNTGELFF.

The chain links TRBV4-2 to TRBJ2-7, with D perhaps assigned TRBD1 or TRBD2 (7 bases each). The V end lost 4 bases, the J end lost 4 bases, and 17 bases lay between the germline ends. Germline loops: CDR1 LGHNA, CDR2 YNFKEQ. This CDR3 has 15 residues. CDR3 coding DNA: TGTGCCAGCAGCCTGAGCGGGGACAGACAATACGAGCAGTACTTC. Translating gives CASSLSGDRQYEQYF.

V is TRBV28 and J is TRBJ2-1; 7 bases are shared with TRBD1. CDR3 length: 14 amino acids. J lost 6 bases, V lost 3 bases, and 5 bases had no gene match. CDR1 is MDHEN, CDR2 SYDVKM, per germline. The DNA for the CDR3 is TGTGCCAGCAGTTTCCCGGGACAGCTCAATGAGCAGTTCTTC. This translates into CASSFPGQLNEQFF.

In the case of this clone: This specimen includes other DNA sequences encoding the same CDR3. This chain uses TRBV15 with TRBJ1-1; D gene ambiguous. V was trimmed by 0 bases and J by 0 bases, leaving 8 bases between them. There are 15 residues in the CDR3. The germline V gene encodes CDR1 LNHNV and CDR2 YYDKDF (reference sequence). The CDR3 here is CATSRDKGVNTEAFF. Written as DNA, the CDR3 is TGTGCCACCAGCAGAGATAAAGGTGTGAACACTGAAGCTTTCTTT.

This chain uses TRBV6-1 with TRBJ1-1; D not certain. The CDR3 totals 15 residues. Germline values: CDR1 MNHNS, CDR2 SASEGT. The V end was cut by 1 base, the J end by 1 base, with 10 bases between. CDR3 in amino acids: CASSEGLGWNTEAFF. The CDR3 DNA reads as TGTGCCAGCAGTGAAGGGCTGGGATGGAACACTGAAGCTTTCTTT.